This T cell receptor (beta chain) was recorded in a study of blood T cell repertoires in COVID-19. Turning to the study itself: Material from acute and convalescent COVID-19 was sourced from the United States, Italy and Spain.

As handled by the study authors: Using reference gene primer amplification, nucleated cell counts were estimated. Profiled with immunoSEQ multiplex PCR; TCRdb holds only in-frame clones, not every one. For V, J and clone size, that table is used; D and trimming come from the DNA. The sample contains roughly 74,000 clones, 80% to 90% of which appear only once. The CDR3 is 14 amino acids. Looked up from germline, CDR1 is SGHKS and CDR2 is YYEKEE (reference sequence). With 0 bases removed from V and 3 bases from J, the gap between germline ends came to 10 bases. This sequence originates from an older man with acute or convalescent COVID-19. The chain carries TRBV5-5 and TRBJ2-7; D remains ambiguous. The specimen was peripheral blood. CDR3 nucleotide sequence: TGTGCCAGCAGCTTGGACCGCGCATACTACGAGCAGTACTTC. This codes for CASSLDRAYYEQYF.